A single sample gave rise to the 25 T cell receptor beta chains below, sequenced in a study of OX40 agonist ivuxolimab in advanced cancers. The table came from immunoSEQ multiplex PCR; TCRdb's copy has only in-frame clones and leaves some out. The table lists approximately 54,000 clones, about nine tenths of them singletons. The sample here was CD4+ or CD8+ T cells sorted from blood, taken in a trial of the OX40 agonist ivuxolimab. The receptors originated from an adult with an advanced solid tumor such as melanoma, head and neck, liver or kidney cancer.

The rearrangement uses TRBV6-1 and TRBJ2-1, with 7 bases lining up with TRBD2. With 0 bases clipped from V and 4 bases from J, the junction kept 0 bases outside the gene matches. This CDR3 region has 14 residues. CDR1 is MNHNS and CDR2 is SASEGT in the germline V gene. The CDR3 nucleotides are TGTGCCAGCAGTGAAGCGGGAGGGTACAATGAGCAGTTCTTC. It codes for CASSEAGGYNEQFF.

The chain has TRBV29-1 and TRBJ2-3; a possible D gene is TRBD1 (6 bases). Germline loops: CDR1 SQVTM, CDR2 ANQGSEA. V lost 6 bases to trimming and J lost 0 bases, with 13 bases between them. CDR3 length: 14 amino acids. The CDR3 loop reads CSVKQGFSTDTQYF. The CDR3 DNA reads as TGCAGCGTGAAACAGGGTTTTAGCACAGATACGCAGTATTTT.

This clone has a single count. The J gene is TRBJ1-2, the V gene TRBV28; 8 bases line up with TRBD1. V lost 5 bases, J lost 4 bases, and 6 bases stayed unmatched. This CDR3 contains 14 residues. Germline values: CDR1 MDHEN, CDR2 SYDVKM. CDR3 nucleotide sequence: TGTGCCAGCAGTGCCCCCGGACAGGGCTATGGCTACACCTTC. Its protein product is CASSAPGQGYGYTF.

This rearrangement joins TRBV6-5 to TRBJ1-6; possible D gene TRBD1, 5 bases. This CDR3 region has 14 residues. CDR1 and CDR2 (germline): MNHEY, SVGAGI. V shed 5 bases and J shed 8 bases, with 13 bases lying between them. Here the CDR3 reads CASSLGALDSPLHF. The CDR3 DNA reads as TGTGCCAGCAGTCTCGGGGCTTTGGATTCACCCCTCCACTTT.

The chain links TRBV28 to TRBJ1-1, with a weak D call TRBD1 (6 bases). Germline CDR1 is MDHEN and CDR2 is SYDVKM. V lost 5 bases to trimming and J lost 1 base, with 11 bases between them. There are 14 residues in the CDR3. The CDR3, as DNA: TGTGCCAGCAGTGTACCAGGGGAGAACACTGAAGCTTTCTTT. Protein sequence: CASSVPGENTEAFF.

The chain employs TRBV27 and TRBJ1-1; D gene ambiguous. V was clipped by 10 bases and J by 8 bases, with 17 bases between them. Germline V gives CDR1 MNHEY, CDR2 SMNVEV (reference sequence). This CDR3 has 12 residues. CDR3 residues: CATANLRGEAFF. CDR3 sequence (DNA): TGTGCCACCGCAAATTTACGGGGAGAAGCTTTCTTT.

As DNA, the CDR3 is TGCGCCAGCAGGTCGCTCGGGCAGGGTGTAGCCGGGGAGCTGTTTTTT. It translates to CASRSLGQGVAGELFF. The chain employs TRBV5-1 and TRBJ2-2, with D perhaps matching TRBD1 (5 bases). Germline CDR1 reads SGHRS; CDR2 reads YFSETQ. V lost 5 bases and J 6 bases, leaving 20 bases between the germline ends. The length of the CDR3 is 16 residues.

This chain connects TRBV28 to TRBJ1-5; 8 bases match TRBD1. The CDR3 extends over 16 amino acids. V dropped 0 bases and J dropped 0; count of bases not matched to a gene: 1. The V gene's germline CDR1 is MDHEN and CDR2 SYDVKM. This CDR3 reads CASSLWTGDSNQPQHF. DNA of the CDR3: TGTGCCAGCAGTTTATGGACAGGGGATAGCAATCAGCCCCAGCATTTT. Variable domain in full (rest from reference TRBV28 and TRBJ1-5): DVKVTQSSRYLVKRTGEKVFLECVQDMDHENMFWYRQDPGLGLRLIYFSYDVKMKEKGDIPEGYSVSREKKERFSLILESASTNQTSMYLCASSLWTGDSNQPQHFGDGTRLSIL.

The genes are TRBV6-5 and TRBJ2-7; 9 bases match TRBD1. Germline loops: CDR1 MNHEY, CDR2 SVGAGI. J was trimmed by 4 bases and V by 5 bases; bases with no gene match: 6. This CDR3 contains 14 residues. The CDR3 coding sequence is TGTGCCAGCAGTAGGACAGGGGTGTGGTACGAGCAGTACTTC. It codes for CASSRTGVWYEQYF.

V and J are TRBV11-2 and TRBJ2-3, with unresolved D. Per germline, CDR1 SGHAT and CDR2 FQNNGV. The CDR3 sequence is 14 residues long. Trimming removed 5 bases from V and 4 bases from J, with 13 bases in between. The CDR3 DNA sequence: TGTGCCAGCAGCCGGGCCAGCTACTCAGATACGCAGTATTTT. Protein product: CASSRASYSDTQYF.

The chain employs TRBV27 and TRBJ2-3; weak D call: TRBD2 (6 bases). Trimming took off 5 bases at V and 0 bases at J, with 18 bases between the two ends. The germline CDR1 and CDR2 sequences are MNHEY and SMNVEV (reference sequence). There are 17 residues in the CDR3. The CDR3 reads CASSRLSGGFSTDTQYF. The CDR3 region has the DNA TGTGCCAGCAGTCGCCTCTCCGGGGGTTTTAGCACAGATACGCAGTATTTT.

The chain carries TRBV5-1 and TRBJ1-6; tentatively, D is TRBD1 (6 bases). The V and J ends lost 0 bases and 8 bases respectively, with 12 bases between them. Germline V gene lookup returns CDR1 SGHRS and CDR2 YFSETQ. This CDR3 spans 15 amino acids. Here the CDR3 DNA reads TGCGCCAGCAGCTTGGCAGGGGTCAAGGATTCACCCCTCCACTTT. Amino acid sequence: CASSLAGVKDSPLHF. Full variable domain (remainder filled in from reference TRBV5-1 and TRBJ1-6): KAGVTQTPRYLIKTRGQQVTLSCSPISGHRSVSWYQQTPGQGLQFLFEYFSETQRNKGNFPGRFSGRQFSNSRSEMNVSTLELGDSALYLCASSLAGVKDSPLHFGNGTRLTVT.

The genes are TRBV2 and TRBJ2-1; 11 bases align to TRBD2. The V gene end was trimmed by 3 bases and the J gene end by 7 bases; junction bases not matched to a gene: 5. CDR1 SNHLY and CDR2 FYNNEI come from the germline V gene. The CDR3 runs 15 residues. The CDR3 protein is CASSEILAGENEQFF. The CDR3 nucleotides are TGTGCCAGCAGTGAGATACTAGCGGGAGAGAATGAGCAGTTCTTC.

The V call is TRBV5-6, the J call TRBJ2-2, with 10 bases fitting TRBD2. CDR1 and CDR2 (germline): SGHDT, YYEEEE. The trim removed 4 bases at V and 10 bases at J, leaving 10 bases unmatched. The CDR3 is 15 amino acids. This chain's CDR3 is CASSLSGRTPLELFF. Written as DNA, the CDR3 is TGTGCCAGCAGCCTTAGCGGGAGGACCCCGCTGGAGCTGTTTTTT.

V usage is TRBV5-4 and J usage is TRBJ2-3; 8 nucleotides agree with TRBD2. Trimming took 3 bases from V and 2 from J; bases not matched to a gene: 17. Looked up from germline, CDR1 is SGHNT and CDR2 is YYREEE (reference sequence). This CDR3 region has 19 residues. The CDR3 region has the DNA TGTGCCAGCAGCTGGGGGGGACCTCGGGGTAGCGGGGTCACAGATACGCAGTATTTT. It is translated as CASSWGGPRGSGVTDTQYF.

The V gene is TRBV27, the J gene TRBJ2-1; 10 bases agree with TRBD2. The CDR3 contains 13 residues. With 11 bases clipped from V and 9 bases from J, the junction kept 10 bases outside the gene matches. In germline, CDR1 is MNHEY, CDR2 SMNVEV (reference sequence). CDR3 residues: CASRLAGGGEQFF. The CDR3 coding sequence is TGTGCCTCGCGACTAGCGGGTGGGGGTGAGCAGTTCTTC.

The chain recombines TRBV7-5 with TRBJ2-7; the table names TRBD1, a call not compared with the DNA. TRBV7-5 is labeled a pseudogene. The CDR3 is made up of 12 amino acids. CDR3 in DNA: TGTGCCAGCAGCTTAGTCCAGTACGAGCAGTACTTC. Translation: CASSLVQYEQYF.

The gene calls are TRBV9 and TRBJ2-1; 9 nucleotides align to TRBD1. The CDR3 has 15 residues. The trim removed 2 bases at V and 7 bases at J, leaving 7 bases unmatched. CDR1 is SGDLS, CDR2 YYNGEE, per germline. The CDR3: CASSVQATGGNEQFF. In DNA, the CDR3 is TGTGCCAGCAGCGTCCAAGCGACAGGGGGGAATGAGCAGTTCTTC.

The V call is TRBV28, the J call TRBJ1-3, with D uncertain. CDR3 size: 14 residues. In germline, CDR1 is MDHEN, CDR2 SYDVKM. V was trimmed by 3 bases and J by 2 bases, leaving 8 bases between them. CDR3 DNA sequence: TGTGCCAGCAGTTTGTTGGGAGCTGGAAACACCATATATTTT. It translates to CASSLLGAGNTIYF. Based on the CDR3 plus reference TRBV28 and TRBJ1-3, the full variable domain is DVKVTQSSRYLVKRTGEKVFLECVQDMDHENMFWYRQDPGLGLRLIYFSYDVKMKEKGDIPEGYSVSREKKERFSLILESASTNQTSMYLCASSLLGAGNTIYFGEGSWLTVV.

This rearrangement joins TRBV11-2 to TRBJ1-1; 10 nucleotides match TRBD1. The germline V gene encodes CDR1 SGHAT and CDR2 FQNNGV. J lost 4 bases, V lost 4 bases, and 6 bases had no gene match. The CDR3 runs to 15 residues. The CDR3, as DNA: TGTGCCAGCAGCTCAACCGGGACAGGGGTCACTGAAGCTTTCTTT. Its translation: CASSSTGTGVTEAFF.

CDR3 amino acids: CSVVGGQGATEAFF. The CDR3 coding sequence is TGCAGCGTTGTCGGGGGACAGGGGGCCACTGAAGCTTTCTTT. The chain has TRBV29-1 and TRBJ1-1; 12 nucleotides match TRBD1. V lost 4 bases and J lost 4; bases outside the gene matches: 4. The CDR3 runs 14 residues. In germline, CDR1 is SQVTM, CDR2 ANQGSEA.

The chain carries TRBV6-1 and TRBJ1-5; a weak D match, TRBD1 (5 bases). This CDR3 is built from 15 residues. Per germline, CDR1 MNHNS and CDR2 SASEGT. Trimming pared 5 bases from V and 3 bases from J, leaving 14 bases between. The CDR3 protein is CASSSLRGHNQPQHF. The CDR3 DNA reads as TGTGCCAGCAGTTCCCTGAGGGGTCACAATCAGCCCCAGCATTTT.

The chain couples TRBV28 to TRBJ2-6; TRBD1 is a possible D gene (5 bases). This CDR3 has 15 residues. Trimming removed 3 bases from V and 4 bases from J, with 10 bases in between. The germline gives CDR1 MDHEN, CDR2 SYDVKM. The CDR3 DNA reads as TGTGCCAGCAGTTTCACAGGTGCCGGGGCCAACGTCCTGACTTTC. It is translated as CASSFTGAGANVLTF.

This clone occurred once. This rearrangement joins TRBV5-4 to TRBJ1-2; a possible D gene is TRBD1 (5 bases). The CDR3 runs 16 residues. Trimming took off 0 bases at V and 7 bases at J, with 19 bases between the two ends. The V gene's germline CDR1 is SGHNT and CDR2 YYREEE (reference sequence). The CDR3 is CASSLALGREGPGYTF. The DNA for the CDR3 is TGTGCCAGCAGCTTGGCTCTGGGCAGGGAAGGACCTGGCTACACCTTC.

The chain uses TRBV4-1 and TRBJ1-1, with TRBD1 as a possible D gene (5 bases). Trimming took 4 bases from V and 10 from J, leaving 16 bases between them. The CDR3 loop spans 13 amino acids. CDR1 MGHRA and CDR2 YSYEKL come from the germline V gene. In DNA, the CDR3 is TGCGCCAGCAGCCCGATGGGGCTGAGGGGAGCTTTCTTT. It is translated as CASSPMGLRGAFF.